These 28 T cell receptor beta chains originate from one sample sequenced in a study of blood T cell repertoires in COVID-19. Libraries were prepared by immunoSEQ multiplex PCR; TCRdb keeps only in-frame clonotypes and omits some of them. Among around 180,000 clones listed, 88% were seen once. Specimen: peripheral blood. The receptors come from a man aged 55 to 69 with acute or convalescent COVID-19.

J is TRBJ2-5 and V is TRBV3-1 (or the pseudogene TRBV3-2); tentatively, D is TRBD2 (6 bases). In germline, CDR1 is LGHDT, CDR2 YNNKEL (reference sequence). V was trimmed by 0 bases and J by 1 base, leaving 12 bases between them. The CDR3 runs 16 residues. This chain's CDR3 is CASSQDRWGLQETQYF. The CDR3 nucleotides read TGTGCCAGCAGCCAAGACAGGTGGGGACTCCAAGAGACCCAGTACTTC.

The chain is built from TRBV30 and TRBJ1-6; the D gene is possibly TRBD1 (6 bases). Trimming pared 0 bases from V and 5 bases from J, leaving 11 bases between. This CDR3 has 15 amino acids. Per germline, CDR1 GTSNPN and CDR2 SVGIG (reference sequence). The CDR3 loop reads CAWSVNRVNNSPLHF. The CDR3, as DNA: TGTGCCTGGAGTGTTAACAGGGTGAATAATTCACCCCTCCACTTT.

The rearrangement links TRBV27 to TRBJ2-1; D gene ambiguous. This CDR3 contains 14 residues. With 4 bases removed from V and 5 bases from J, the gap between germline ends came to 12 bases. The V gene's germline CDR1 is MNHEY and CDR2 SMNVEV (reference sequence). The CDR3 bases are TGTGCCAGCAGTTCGTTCGCGGCAGACAATGAGCAGTTCTTC. It is translated as CASSSFAADNEQFF.

J is TRBJ1-3 and V is TRBV27; a weak D match, TRBD1 (6 bases). This CDR3 contains 14 residues. Trimming removed 8 bases from V and 0 bases from J, with 11 bases in between. Germline CDR1 reads MNHEY; CDR2 reads SMNVEV (reference sequence). The CDR3 DNA reads as TGTGCCAGCCGGGGGGGACACTCTGGAAACACCATATATTTT. It codes for CASRGGHSGNTIYF.

The genes are TRBV5-1 and TRBJ1-2, with D perhaps TRBD1 (6 bases). The V gene's germline CDR1 is SGHRS and CDR2 YFSETQ. V lost 0 bases, J lost 8 bases, and 17 bases lay in between. The CDR3 consists of 15 residues. The CDR3 loop is CASSLGNRAHEGYTF. The CDR3 DNA follows: TGCGCCAGCAGCTTGGGCAACAGGGCGCATGAAGGCTACACCTTC.

CDR3 sequence (DNA): TGCAGCGCCGCGCGACAGGACTATGGCTACACCTTC. It yields the protein CSAARQDYGYTF. V and J are TRBV29-1 and TRBJ1-2, with a weak D call TRBD1 (6 bases). This CDR3 spans 12 amino acids. The V and J ends lost 7 bases and 3 bases respectively, with 12 bases between them. Germline-derived CDR1 and CDR2 are SQVTM and ANQGSEA.

This sequence joins TRBV24-1 and TRBJ1-2; possibly TRBD1 for D (6 bases). Germline V CDR1 and CDR2: KGHDR, SFDVKD. Trimming took 4 bases from V and 8 from J, leaving 10 bases between them. CDR3 size: 12 residues. The CDR3 DNA is TGTGCCACCAGTGAACAGGGCAGCGGCTACACCTTC. Translation gives CATSEQGSGYTF.

This clone was found once. This chain joins TRBV7-8 and TRBJ1-2, with 9 nucleotides matching TRBD1. Germline values: CDR1 SGHVS, CDR2 FQNEAQ. The J segment lost 3 bases and the V segment lost 5 bases, leaving 4 bases of the junction unmatched. The CDR3 covers 14 residues. CDR3 amino acids: CASSGQGRHYGYTF. The DNA for the CDR3 is TGTGCCAGCAGCGGACAGGGGAGGCACTATGGCTACACCTTC.

The chain joins TRBV27 to TRBJ1-1; D unclear. The CDR3 runs 12 residues. V shed 2 bases and J shed 5 bases, with 6 bases lying between them. In germline, CDR1 is MNHEY, CDR2 SMNVEV (reference sequence). This CDR3 reads CASSLPGTEAFF. DNA of the CDR3: TGTGCCAGCAGTTTACCGGGGACTGAAGCTTTCTTT.

This clone has more than one count but fewer than ten. The chain employs TRBV24-1 and TRBJ2-1, with 16 nucleotides matching TRBD2. The CDR3 covers 15 residues. V was pared by 4 bases and J by 9 bases, with 2 bases of the junction left unmatched. Germline V gene sequence: CDR1 KGHDR, CDR2 SFDVKD. CDR3: CATSEGTSGRGEQFF. The DNA for the CDR3 is TGTGCCACCAGTGAGGGGACTAGCGGGAGGGGTGAGCAGTTCTTC.

This chain connects TRBV5-1 to TRBJ2-3; TRBD1 is a possible D gene (6 bases). The CDR3 consists of 14 residues. The germline CDR1 and CDR2 sequences are SGHRS and YFSETQ. V gave up 4 bases and J gave up 3 bases, with 12 bases separating them. CDR3 amino acids: CASSLDSGTDTQYF. CDR3 nucleotides: TGCGCCAGCAGCCTGGACAGCGGTACAGATACGCAGTATTTT.

This clone was observed a handful of times. This rearrangement joins TRBV6-2 or TRBV6-3 to TRBJ2-2; D is undetermined. Germline CDR1 MNHEY, CDR2 SVGEGT. The CDR3 spans 14 residues. With 6 bases removed from V and 3 bases from J, the gap between germline ends came to 11 bases. The CDR3 reads CASSLRPDTGELFF. The DNA of the CDR3 is TGTGCCAGCAGCCTCAGGCCCGACACCGGGGAGCTGTTTTTT.

The chain couples TRBV12-3 or TRBV12-4 to TRBJ1-5; TRBD1 might be the D (5 bases). V dropped 7 bases and J dropped 5 bases, with 12 bases sitting between them. This CDR3 is 13 amino acids long. The CDR3 DNA follows: TGTGCCAGCACCTCCGACAGTTATCAGCCCCAGCATTTT. Translated: CASTSDSYQPQHF.

V gene TRBV21-1 combines with J gene TRBJ1-5. TRBV21-1 is assigned pseudogene status. The CDR3 totals 16 residues. The chain's CDR3 is CASSNEAAWRNQPQHF. The DNA for the CDR3 is TGTGCCAGCAGCAACGAGGCAGCTTGGCGCAATCAGCCCCAGCATTTT.

The DNA of the CDR3 is TGTGCCAGCAGTGAGTCTAGCGGGAGGGAGGAGCAGTTCTTC. It is translated as CASSESSGREEQFF. The V call is TRBV2, the J call TRBJ2-1, with TRBD2 matching 12 bases. This CDR3 has 14 amino acids. V lost 3 bases to trimming and J lost 10 bases; unmatched junction nucleotides: 4. Per germline, CDR1 SNHLY and CDR2 FYNNEI.

The genes are TRBV5-1 and TRBJ1-1, with D perhaps matching TRBD1 (6 bases). CDR1 is SGHRS, CDR2 YFSETQ, per germline. The CDR3 length is 15 residues. Trimming took 4 bases from V and 1 from J, leaving 14 bases between them. The CDR3 loop reads CASSIDPGQNTEAFF. The CDR3 DNA sequence: TGCGCCAGCAGCATTGATCCGGGACAGAACACTGAAGCTTTCTTT.

The chain is built from TRBV9 and TRBJ1-2, with D perhaps matching TRBD1 (6 bases). Germline V gives CDR1 SGDLS, CDR2 YYNGEE. V lost 0 bases, J lost 7 bases, and 16 bases lay in between. CDR3 length equals 15 residues. The CDR3 protein is CASSVAAPGALGYTF. In nucleotides, the CDR3 is TGTGCCAGCAGCGTAGCCGCTCCAGGGGCGCTTGGCTACACCTTC.

V usage is TRBV29-1 and J usage is TRBJ2-7, with 7 bases that match TRBD2. Per germline, CDR1 SQVTM and CDR2 ANQGSEA. Losses at the gene ends were 1 base for V and 6 bases for J; bases not matched to a gene: 3. This CDR3 spans 12 amino acids. CDR3 sequence reads: CSVEGEGTEQYF. In DNA, the CDR3 is TGCAGCGTTGAAGGGGAGGGGACCGAGCAGTACTTC.

This chain joins TRBV24-1 and TRBJ2-2, with D perhaps TRBD1 (5 bases). Germline loops: CDR1 KGHDR, CDR2 SFDVKD. The germline V and J ends were trimmed by 6 bases and 4 bases, with 11 bases remaining between them. The CDR3 runs to 14 residues. This CDR3 is CATSNRLGTGELFF. In nucleotides, the CDR3 is TGTGCCACCAGTAACAGGCTTGGCACCGGGGAGCTGTTTTTT.

The rearrangement uses TRBV19 and TRBJ2-5, with D perhaps TRBD1 (5 bases). Germline V gives CDR1 LNHDA, CDR2 SQIVND (reference sequence). This CDR3 contains 15 residues. V was shortened by 2 bases and J by 5 bases, with 15 bases between the two germline ends. The chain's CDR3 is CASSILGQGRETQYF. CDR3 bases: TGTGCCAGTAGTATACTTGGGCAGGGTCGCGAGACCCAGTACTTC.

This chain joins TRBV5-1 and TRBJ2-2, with a tentative D call TRBD1 (5 bases). The germline V gene has CDR1 SGHRS and CDR2 YFSETQ. The V end was cut by 0 bases, the J end by 6 bases, with 9 bases between. The CDR3 is 14 amino acids. CDR3 bases: TGCGCCAGCAGCTTGGGGCCAGGGTCCGGGGAGCTGTTTTTT. Protein product: CASSLGPGSGELFF.

The rearrangement links TRBV25-1 to TRBJ1-2; D may be TRBD1 (5 bases). The germline CDR1 and CDR2 sequences are MGHDK and SYGVNS. The V and J ends lost 3 bases and 8 bases respectively, with 22 bases between them. CDR3 length: 16 residues. CDR3 sequence: CASSDPRVALPKGYTF. DNA of the CDR3: TGTGCCAGCAGTGACCCCAGGGTAGCACTACCCAAGGGCTACACCTTC.

The V gene is TRBV5-4, the J gene TRBJ2-2; 7 nucleotides match TRBD2. The CDR3 has 16 amino acids. The germline V gene encodes CDR1 SGHNT and CDR2 YYREEE (reference sequence). V lost 3 bases and J lost 3; bases outside the gene matches: 8. The CDR3 region has the DNA TGTGCCAGCAGCTCCCCCCAGCGGGGCGACACCGGGGAGCTGTTTTTT. Translation gives CASSSPQRGDTGELFF.

The chain recombines TRBV6-5 with TRBJ1-1; D is uncertain. Germline V gene sequence: CDR1 MNHEY, CDR2 SVGAGI. The CDR3 totals 15 residues. V gave up 8 bases and J gave up 0 bases, with 16 bases separating them. The CDR3 loop reads CASLREKAMNTEAFF. The CDR3, as DNA: TGTGCCAGCTTGCGGGAAAAGGCGATGAACACTGAAGCTTTCTTT.

This clone was seen only a few times. The chain combines TRBV2 with TRBJ1-1; unclear D gene. The CDR3 is 12 amino acids. Germline V gives CDR1 SNHLY, CDR2 FYNNEI. The V end lost 5 bases, the J end lost 14 bases, and 18 bases lay between the germline ends. The CDR3 DNA follows: TGTGCCAGCAGTACTCGGGAGTGGCTATTCTTCTTT. Translating it yields CASSTREWLFFF. The whole variable domain, filled in from reference TRBV2 and TRBJ1-1, reads EPEVTQTPSHQVTQMGQEVILRCVPISNHLYFYWYRQILGQKVEFLVSFYNNEISEKSEIFDDQFSVERPDGSNFTLKIRSTKLEDSAMYFCASSTREWLFFFGQGTRLTVV.

The V and J genes are TRBV11-3 and TRBJ2-7, with D possibly being TRBD2 (5 bases). There are 17 residues in the CDR3. V gave up 0 bases and J gave up 2 bases, with 17 bases separating them. Per the germline V gene, CDR1 is SGHNT and CDR2 is YENEEA. The CDR3 coding sequence is TGTGCCAGCAGCTTAGATTGGTCCGCGGACTCTCCCTACGAGCAGTACTTC. It is translated as CASSLDWSADSPYEQYF. Full variable domain (missing parts from reference TRBV11-3 and TRBJ2-7): EAGVVQSPRYKIIEKKQPVAFWCNPISGHNTLYWYLQNLGQGPELLIRYENEEAVDDSQLPKDRFSAERLKGVDSTLKIQPAELGDSAVYLCASSLDWSADSPYEQYFGPGTRLTVT.

The CDR3 DNA reads TGTGCCAGCTCACCTTACGGGACACCTGGAAACACCATATATTTT. Its protein is CASSPYGTPGNTIYF. The chain employs TRBV18 and TRBJ1-3; D is perhaps TRBD1 (6 bases). The V and J ends lost 3 bases and 2 bases respectively, with 11 bases between them. Germline CDR1 KGHSH, CDR2 LQKENI. The CDR3 has 15 amino acids. Supplemented by reference TRBV18 and TRBJ1-3, the full variable domain reads NAGVMQNPRHLVRRRGQEARLRCSPMKGHSHVYWYRQLPEEGLKFMVYLQKENIIDESGMPKERFSAEFPKEGPSILRIQQVVRGDSAAYFCASSPYGTPGNTIYFGEGSWLTVV.

V usage is TRBV6-1 and J usage is TRBJ1-5, with TRBD1 matching 10 bases. Germline V gene data show CDR1 as MNHNS and CDR2 as SASEGT. With V trimmed by 3 bases and J by 5 bases, 1 base remained unmatched. The CDR3 has 14 residues. CDR3 in DNA: TGTGCCAGCAGTGATGGACAGGGGGATCAGCCCCAGCATTTT. Encoded protein: CASSDGQGDQPQHF.